This TCR beta chain was observed in a study of blood T cell repertoires in COVID-19. For the study at large: Whether acute or convalescent, the COVID-19 samples came from the United States, Italy and Spain. T cells, B-cell-depleted T cells, or PBMCs provided the cDNA or gDNA that served as material.

This CDR3 comprises 16 residues. Germline CDR1 SGHVS, CDR2 FNYEAQ. Trimming at V came to 0 bases and at J to 7 bases, leaving 8 bases not matched to a gene. In the original analysis: The authors estimated nucleated cell counts from reference gene primer amplification. The data were produced by immunoSEQ multiplex PCR, yet TCRdb's version contains in-frame clones alone and is incomplete. The DNA gave D and trimming, while V, J and clone size come from that table. The sample lists about 230,000 clones, 80% to 90% seen once, with approximately 2.4% in the top ten. The V call is TRBV7-6, the J call TRBJ2-1; 8 bases fit TRBD2. Sequencing used peripheral blood. The TCR originated in a man in his forties who had recovered from COVID-19. As DNA, the CDR3 is TGTGCCAGCAGCTTAGCGGCGGCTAGCGGGCTTAATGAGCAGTTCTTC. Its translation is CASSLAAASGLNEQFF.